The following is a T cell receptor beta chain sequence with its context. The CDR3 covers 16 residues. The V and J ends lost 4 bases and 2 bases respectively, with 18 bases between them. Germline values: CDR1 SGDLS, CDR2 YYNGEE. In the authors' methods: Reference gene primer amplification gave nucleated cell count estimates. The data were produced by immunoSEQ multiplex PCR, yet TCRdb's version contains in-frame clones alone and is incomplete. The V and J calls and clone size come from that table; D and trimming were worked out from the DNA. The sample lists roughly 200,000 clones, around 88% seen once, with about 6% in the top ten. The data stem from a study of blood T cell repertoires in COVID-19. Study background: COVID-19 samples from acute and convalescent phases originated in the United States, Italy and Spain.

This study enrolled people aged about 18 to 90 from about two dozen US geographic areas. J is TRBJ1-1 and V is TRBV9; D perhaps matches TRBD1 (5 bases). This sequence originates from a man aged 35 to 55 with acute COVID-19. Sequenced input: PBMCs or T cells enriched from blood (not recorded which). The CDR3 reads CASSSIGAVHNTEAFF. As DNA, the CDR3 is TGTGCCAGCAGCTCCATAGGGGCGGTGCACAACACTGAAGCTTTCTTT.